One sample yielded the 23 T cell receptor beta chains listed below, sequenced in a study of blood T cell repertoires in COVID-19. The protocol was immunoSEQ multiplex PCR, while the TCRdb copy is restricted to in-frame clones and leaves out a portion. The sample has about 380,000 clones, more than 75% seen once. Sequencing was done on a sample of PBMCs or T cells enriched from blood (not recorded which). These receptors all stem from a young woman who had recovered from COVID-19.

V and J are TRBV28 and TRBJ2-5; a possible D gene is TRBD1 (6 bases). Trimming stripped 5 bases from V and 3 bases from J, with 10 bases between. The length of the CDR3 is 13 residues. Germline V gene lookup returns CDR1 MDHEN and CDR2 SYDVKM. CDR3 sequence (DNA): TGTGCCAGCAGTCCACAGGGAGAAGAGACCCAGTACTTC. It translates to CASSPQGEETQYF.

The V and J genes are TRBV2 and TRBJ2-7, with 15 bases that match TRBD2. The CDR3 has 20 amino acids. Trimming removed 4 bases from V and 3 bases from J; junction bases left unmatched: 16. CDR1 and CDR2 (germline): SNHLY, FYNNEI. CDR3 amino acids: CASSGPHGTSGGSLRYEQYF. The CDR3 DNA follows: TGTGCCAGCAGTGGACCACATGGGACTAGCGGGGGGTCCCTTCGCTACGAGCAGTACTTC.

This chain joins TRBV19 and TRBJ1-1; D unclear. V was trimmed by 5 bases and J by 5 bases, leaving 12 bases between them. The length of the CDR3 is 13 residues. Germline V gene sequence: CDR1 LNHDA, CDR2 SQIVND (reference sequence). CDR3 residues: CASSEVSSTEAFF. The CDR3, as DNA: TGTGCCAGTAGTGAGGTAAGCTCTACTGAAGCTTTCTTT. Full variable domain (remainder filled in from reference TRBV19 and TRBJ1-1): DGGITQSPKYLFRKEGQNVTLSCEQNLNHDAMYWYRQDPGQGLRLIYYSQIVNDFQKGDIAEGYSVSREKKESFPLTVTSAQKNPTAFYLCASSEVSSTEAFFGQGTRLTVV.

The CDR3 sequence is CASSLDSGPEETQYF. CDR3 DNA sequence: TGTGCCAGCAGCTTAGATAGCGGGCCCGAAGAGACCCAGTACTTC. This rearrangement joins TRBV7-9 to TRBJ2-5; 7 nucleotides agree with TRBD2. The germline V gene has CDR1 SEHNR and CDR2 FQNEAQ (reference sequence). V gave up 1 base and J gave up 3 bases; unmatched junction bases: 5. The CDR3 consists of 15 residues.

This clone was observed once. The V call is TRBV28, the J call TRBJ2-5; 7 bases are shared with TRBD1. CDR1 and CDR2 (germline): MDHEN, SYDVKM. The CDR3 consists of 16 residues. Unmatched junction bases numbered 17, after V lost 9 bases and J lost 4 bases. The CDR3 DNA is TGTGCCAGTGGGGACGACAGGGTCGGAGAGGGAGAGACCCAGTACTTC. This gives the protein CASGDDRVGEGETQYF.

The chain uses TRBV7-2 and TRBJ2-3; TRBD2 agrees at 10 bases. In germline, CDR1 is SGHTA, CDR2 FQGNSA. The V segment lost 7 bases and the J segment 2 bases; nucleotides outside the gene matches: 9. The CDR3 runs to 16 residues. CDR3 protein: CASNPVAGGTTDTQYF. The CDR3 nucleotides read TGTGCCAGCAACCCTGTAGCGGGGGGTACCACAGATACGCAGTATTTT.

The rearrangement links TRBV7-3 to TRBJ2-2; D may be TRBD1 (5 bases). The germline V gene encodes CDR1 SGHTA and CDR2 FQGTGA. The CDR3 is made up of 16 amino acids. V was cut by 2 bases and J by 3 bases, with 13 bases left in between. DNA of the CDR3: TGTGCCAGCAGCTTAGTTGGGGCTCGGGACACCGGGGAGCTGTTTTTT. Its translation: CASSLVGARDTGELFF.

This clone was counted between two and nine times. The genes are TRBV6-2 or TRBV6-3 and TRBJ1-5; D remains unclear. The CDR3 consists of 18 residues. V shed 0 bases and J shed 0 bases, with 15 bases lying between them. In germline, CDR1 is MNHEY, CDR2 SVGEGT. The CDR3 reads CASSYSREAGYSNQPQHF. CDR3 sequence (DNA): TGTGCCAGCAGTTACTCCCGGGAAGCGGGTTATAGCAATCAGCCCCAGCATTTT.

V and J are TRBV5-1 and TRBJ2-3, with 9 bases aligning to TRBD2. This CDR3 has 18 amino acids. V lost 2 bases and J lost 2; bases outside the gene matches: 12. CDR1 is SGHRS and CDR2 is YFSETQ in the germline V gene. The CDR3 loop reads CASSFSGGLAGFTDTQYF. The CDR3 bases are TGCGCCAGCAGCTTCTCCGGGGGGCTAGCGGGGTTCACAGATACGCAGTATTTT. Variable domain in full (rest from reference TRBV5-1 and TRBJ2-3): KAGVTQTPRYLIKTRGQQVTLSCSPISGHRSVSWYQQTPGQGLQFLFEYFSETQRNKGNFPGRFSGRQFSNSRSEMNVSTLELGDSALYLCASSFSGGLAGFTDTQYFGPGTRLTVL.

This chain links TRBV2 with TRBJ2-2, with a weak D call TRBD1 (6 bases). The CDR3 consists of 17 residues. V lost 5 bases to trimming and J lost 0 bases, with 16 bases between them. Germline V CDR1 and CDR2: SNHLY, FYNNEI. For the CDR3, the DNA is TGTGCCAGCAGTTCAGGGGCCCAGGAAGCGAACACCGGGGAGCTGTTTTTT. It codes for CASSSGAQEANTGELFF. Full variable domain (outside the CDR3, taken from reference TRBV2 and TRBJ2-2): EPEVTQTPSHQVTQMGQEVILRCVPISNHLYFYWYRQILGQKVEFLVSFYNNEISEKSEIFDDQFSVERPDGSNFTLKIRSTKLEDSAMYFCASSSGAQEANTGELFFGEGSRLTVL.

The chain employs TRBV3-1 (or the pseudogene TRBV3-2) and TRBJ2-3, with D perhaps matching TRBD2 (6 bases). V was cut by 8 bases and J by 0 bases, with 9 bases left in between. The germline gives CDR1 LGHDT, CDR2 YNNKEL (reference sequence). This CDR3 is built from 13 residues. DNA for the CDR3: TGTGCCAGCGGGGGGTGGAGCACAGATACGCAGTATTTT. Amino acids: CASGGWSTDTQYF.

The gene calls are TRBV12-3 or TRBV12-4 and TRBJ2-2, with D tentatively TRBD1 (6 bases). This CDR3 contains 13 residues. V was cut by 4 bases and J by 4 bases, with 7 bases left in between. The CDR3 DNA reads as TGTGCCAGCAGTTACAGGGCCACCGGGGAGCTGTTTTTT. Encoded protein: CASSYRATGELFF.

Only one count was recorded for this clone. The V and J genes are TRBV6-5 and TRBJ1-4; maybe TRBD1 (5 bases). This CDR3 is 15 amino acids long. The V and J ends lost 5 bases and 4 bases respectively, with 14 bases between them. The germline gives CDR1 MNHEY, CDR2 SVGAGI. CDR3 in amino acids: CASSNRLGLNEKLFF. CDR3 coding DNA: TGTGCCAGCAGTAACAGACTGGGACTTAATGAAAAACTGTTTTTT.

V usage is TRBV19 and J usage is TRBJ1-2, with a possible D match to TRBD1 (6 bases). The V gene's germline CDR1 is LNHDA and CDR2 SQIVND (reference sequence). With 11 bases removed from V and 4 bases from J, the gap between germline ends came to 14 bases. The CDR3 has 12 amino acids. Here the CDR3 DNA reads TGTGCCGGATATCAAGGGGGCTATGGCTACACCTTC. The encoded protein is CAGYQGGYGYTF.

On this clone: The sample carries other DNA sequences with the same CDR3. The V gene is TRBV7-9, the J gene TRBJ2-7, with TRBD2 as a possible D gene (5 bases). From germline, CDR1 is SEHNR and CDR2 FQNEAQ (reference sequence). Trimming pared 5 bases from V and 3 bases from J, leaving 8 bases between. The CDR3 consists of 12 residues. CDR3 nucleotide sequence: TGTGCCAGCAGCCCCCGGGGCTACGAGCAGTACTTC. Protein product: CASSPRGYEQYF.

This chain uses TRBV28 with TRBJ1-3; possibly TRBD1 for D (6 bases). V was pared by 8 bases and J by 3 bases, with 20 bases between. CDR1 is MDHEN and CDR2 is SYDVKM in the germline V gene. The CDR3 covers 16 residues. The CDR3 loop reads CASGELGQRGGNTIYF. CDR3 DNA: TGTGCCAGCGGGGAACTCGGACAGAGAGGTGGAAACACCATATATTTT. Combining the CDR3 with reference TRBV28 and TRBJ1-3 gives the whole variable domain DVKVTQSSRYLVKRTGEKVFLECVQDMDHENMFWYRQDPGLGLRLIYFSYDVKMKEKGDIPEGYSVSREKKERFSLILESASTNQTSMYLCASGELGQRGGNTIYFGEGSWLTVV.

The chain combines TRBV15 with TRBJ1-4, with D possibly matching TRBD1 (5 bases). The CDR3 contains 16 residues. The V end lost 2 bases, the J end lost 2 bases, and 12 bases lay between the germline ends. Per germline, CDR1 LNHNV and CDR2 YYDKDF (reference sequence). For the CDR3, the DNA is TGTGCCACCAGCAGACCCGACAGTCGGACTAATGAAAAACTGTTTTTT. It yields the protein CATSRPDSRTNEKLFF.

The chain recombines TRBV6-4 with TRBJ1-1, with D uncertain. Germline CDR1 reads MRHNA; CDR2 reads SNTAGT. V dropped 5 bases and J dropped 4 bases, with 11 bases sitting between them. This CDR3 is built from 13 residues. CDR3 in amino acids: CASSQVIGTEAFF. CDR3 bases: TGTGCCAGCAGTCAGGTGATTGGCACTGAAGCTTTCTTT.

This chain joins TRBV3-1 (or the pseudogene TRBV3-2) and TRBJ1-1; 7 nucleotides line up with TRBD1. J lost 6 bases, V lost 6 bases, and 10 bases had no gene match. Germline assignment: CDR1 LGHDT and CDR2 YNNKEL (reference sequence). The CDR3 is made up of 14 amino acids. The CDR3 DNA is TGTGCCAGCAGTGGATCCTACAGGGGAGCTGAAGCTTTCTTT. Residues: CASSGSYRGAEAFF.

The rearrangement uses TRBV5-8 and TRBJ1-5, with D maybe TRBD1 (6 bases). CDR1 and CDR2 from the germline V gene are SGHTS and YDEGEE. The CDR3 length is 15 residues. Trimming removed 3 bases at V and 0 bases at J, with 10 bases between. CDR3: CASSWTANSNQPQHF. The DNA for the CDR3 is TGTGCCAGCAGCTGGACAGCTAATAGCAATCAGCCCCAGCATTTT.

The V and J genes are TRBV29-1 and TRBJ1-6, with 7 bases fitting TRBD1. Germline CDR1 is SQVTM and CDR2 is ANQGSEA. Trimming at V came to 7 bases and at J to 6 bases, leaving 3 bases not matched to a gene. This CDR3 has 12 residues. The CDR3 coding sequence is TGCAGCGCACAGGGGCCTAATTCACCCCTCCACTTT. It encodes CSAQGPNSPLHF.

The chain has TRBV11-2 and TRBJ2-2, with D perhaps matching TRBD2 (6 bases). The germline V gene has CDR1 SGHAT and CDR2 FQNNGV. CDR3 length: 16 amino acids. The V and J ends lost 1 base and 2 bases respectively, with 11 bases between them. The CDR3 spells CASSLVRGVNTGELFF. The CDR3 bases are TGTGCCAGCAGCTTAGTCCGCGGGGTTAACACCGGGGAGCTGTTTTTT.

This clone was observed once. The J gene is TRBJ1-1, the V gene TRBV30, with D hard to call. The V end was cut by 5 bases, the J end by 2 bases, with 9 bases between. CDR3 length: 12 residues. Per the germline V gene, CDR1 is GTSNPN and CDR2 is SVGIG (reference sequence). The CDR3 spells CAWDGANTEAFF. In DNA form, the CDR3 reads TGTGCCTGGGATGGAGCAAACACTGAAGCTTTCTTT.